The 25 T cell receptor beta chains presented below share a single source sample, sequenced in a study of vaccination effects on CD4 cells after COVID-19. Using immunoSEQ multiplex PCR, the repertoire was profiled, and TCRdb retains in-frame clones only, with some absent. This table has 37,000 or so clones, 66% appearing once. Pools of viral peptides were used by the ViraFEST assay to expand antigen-specific CD4+ T cells ahead of sequencing. Culture lasted around eleven days before CD4+ T cell isolation. According to the study, vaccine recipients showed no prior SARS-CoV-2 infection and negative nucleocapsid antibodies. Antigen specificity for these receptors is unknown. This specimen was CD4+ T cells from PBMCs cultured with HCoV-OC43 spike peptides, taken before COVID-19 vaccination. Described subset: HCoV-OC43 spike overlapping peptide pool stimulation. The receptors here all came from a human donor who received a COVID-19 vaccine.

V and J are TRBV9 and TRBJ1-6; TRBD1 agrees at 10 bases. The germline V gene encodes CDR1 SGDLS and CDR2 YYNGEE. J gave up 10 bases and V 3 bases, and 7 bases lay outside the gene matches. The CDR3 has 15 amino acids. CDR3 DNA: TGTGCCAGCAGCGCCGCGGGACAGGGGAACTCACCCCTCCACTTT. Its translation: CASSAAGQGNSPLHF.

The chain couples TRBV21-1 to TRBJ2-5; TRBD1 is the table's D call and was not checked against the DNA. TRBV21-1 is deemed a pseudogene. The CDR3 has 16 amino acids. The CDR3 DNA sequence: TGTGCCAGCAGCAAAGTAGGGGCTACTCGCCAAGAGACCCAGTACTTC. Amino acids: CASSKVGATRQETQYF.

This sequence joins TRBV3-1 (or the pseudogene TRBV3-2) and TRBJ2-1; D is unclear. Germline V gives CDR1 LGHDT, CDR2 YNNKEL (reference sequence). This CDR3 is 14 amino acids long. V gave up 2 bases and J gave up 5 bases, with 10 bases separating them. CDR3 in DNA: TGTGCCAGCAGCCAATGGGCACAAAACAATGAGCAGTTCTTC. Translated: CASSQWAQNNEQFF.

This chain connects TRBV6-5 to TRBJ2-7, with no clear D. The CDR3 consists of 13 residues. V shed 0 bases and J shed 6 bases, with 9 bases lying between them. Germline V CDR1 and CDR2: MNHEY, SVGAGI. CDR3 residues: CASSYSTLFEQYF. DNA for the CDR3: TGTGCCAGCAGTTACTCCACTTTGTTCGAGCAGTACTTC.

V gene TRBV5-1 combines with J gene TRBJ2-1, with 9 bases matching TRBD2. Losses at the gene ends were 1 base for V and 1 base for J; bases not matched to a gene: 6. CDR3 size: 17 residues. The germline gives CDR1 SGHRS, CDR2 YFSETQ. CDR3 in DNA: TGCGCCAGCAGCTTGTATAGCGGGAGTAAGTCCTACAATGAGCAGTTCTTC. Its translation is CASSLYSGSKSYNEQFF.

This chain links TRBV19 with TRBJ2-7, with TRBD2 matching 8 bases. The CDR3 length is 15 residues. Germline CDR1 is LNHDA and CDR2 is SQIVND (reference sequence). Losses at the gene ends were 3 bases for V and 0 bases for J; bases not matched to a gene: 4. The CDR3 DNA reads TGTGCCAGTAGTATGCTAGCGGGCGCCTCCTACGAGCAGTACTTC. It yields the protein CASSMLAGASYEQYF.

V gene TRBV7-9 combines with J gene TRBJ2-5, with D possibly called TRBD1 or TRBD2 (6 bases each). The V gene lost 3 bases and the J gene lost 5 bases, with 13 bases spanning the gap. The CDR3 has 14 amino acids. Germline-derived CDR1 and CDR2 are SEHNR and FQNEAQ (reference sequence). This CDR3 is CASSLGGHRETQYF. DNA for the CDR3: TGTGCCAGCAGCTTGGGGGGCCATCGGGAGACCCAGTACTTC.

V is TRBV5-5 and J is TRBJ2-5, with 9 nucleotides matching TRBD2. Germline loops: CDR1 SGHKS, CDR2 YYEKEE (reference sequence). Trimming took 4 bases from V and 4 from J; bases not matched to a gene: 14. The CDR3 loop spans 17 amino acids. The CDR3 nucleotides are TGTGCCAGCAGCCCGGGGGCGGGAGGGGCTACGGGAGAGACCCAGTACTTC. This gives the protein CASSPGAGGATGETQYF.

The rearrangement uses TRBV6-5 and TRBJ2-1; possibly TRBD2 for D (5 bases). The CDR3 loop spans 14 amino acids. Trimming removed 10 bases at V and 0 bases at J, with 13 bases between. CDR1 and CDR2 from the germline V gene are MNHEY and SVGAGI. The CDR3 DNA is TGTGCCATCTCAGCGGCAGACTCCTACAATGAGCAGTTCTTC. It encodes CAISAADSYNEQFF.

The table lists this clone with a few counts. The chain recombines TRBV29-1 with TRBJ1-2; a possible D gene is TRBD1 (5 bases). Germline-derived CDR1 and CDR2 are SQVTM and ANQGSEA. Trimming stripped 1 base from V and 4 bases from J, with 7 bases between. The CDR3 is 12 amino acids. The CDR3 DNA follows: TGCAGCGTTGAAGGGGGCTTCTATGGCTACACCTTC. Translated, it gives CSVEGGFYGYTF.

This clone occurred once. This chain uses TRBV3-1 (or the pseudogene TRBV3-2) with TRBJ1-3; weak D call: TRBD1 (5 bases). The CDR3 totals 15 residues. Germline V lookup: CDR1 LGHDT, CDR2 YNNKEL (reference sequence). Trimming removed 2 bases at V and 4 bases at J, with 12 bases between. The CDR3 nucleotides are TGTGCCAGCAGCCAACTCGCAGGGAGCGGAAACACCATATATTTT. Translated: CASSQLAGSGNTIYF.

This chain links TRBV5-8 with TRBJ1-2, with a weak D call TRBD1 (5 bases). CDR1 and CDR2 (germline): SGHTS, YDEGEE. Trimming removed 0 bases at V and 4 bases at J, with 10 bases between. The CDR3 covers 14 residues. The CDR3 loop reads CASSLGQQGYGYTF. DNA for the CDR3: TGTGCCAGCAGCTTGGGTCAGCAGGGCTATGGCTACACCTTC.

This clone was counted a few times. The chain links TRBV6-5 to TRBJ2-1, with D possibly called TRBD1 or TRBD2 (6 bases each). Germline CDR1 MNHEY, CDR2 SVGAGI. With 2 bases removed from V and 7 bases from J, the gap between germline ends came to 12 bases. This CDR3 contains 14 residues. DNA for the CDR3: TGTGCCAGCAGTTACGGGCAGGGGAGGAATGAGCAGTTCTTC. Its protein product is CASSYGQGRNEQFF.

The rearrangement uses TRBV19 and TRBJ2-3; the match to TRBD2 covers 10 bases. The CDR3 sequence is 16 residues long. V gave up 7 bases and J gave up 8 bases; unmatched junction bases: 15. CDR1 is LNHDA, CDR2 SQIVND, per germline (reference sequence). In nucleotides, the CDR3 is TGTGCCAGTACCCATTTTCTAGCGGGAGAAGGCGTTACGCAGTATTTT. Translation gives CASTHFLAGEGVTQYF. Using reference TRBV19 and TRBJ2-3 for the parts outside the CDR3, the full variable domain is DGGITQSPKYLFRKEGQNVTLSCEQNLNHDAMYWYRQDPGQGLRLIYYSQIVNDFQKGDIAEGYSVSREKKESFPLTVTSAQKNPTAFYLCASTHFLAGEGVTQYFGPGTRLTVL.

The rearrangement links TRBV3-1 (or the pseudogene TRBV3-2) to TRBJ2-7; D remains unclear. From germline, CDR1 is LGHDT and CDR2 YNNKEL (reference sequence). The CDR3 runs 14 residues. V gave up 1 base and J gave up 1 base, with 8 bases separating them. The CDR3 nucleotides are TGTGCCAGCAGCCAAGCCACCGTATCCTACGAGCAGTACTTC. Translated: CASSQATVSYEQYF.

The chain carries TRBV7-9 and TRBJ1-4; 8 bases map to TRBD1. Per germline, CDR1 SEHNR and CDR2 FQNEAQ (reference sequence). The CDR3 runs 14 residues. Trimming cost V 3 bases and J 8 bases; bases outside gene matches: 5. Here the CDR3 DNA reads TGTGCCAGCAGCTTTGGACAGGGACCCGAAAAACTGTTTTTT. Its protein product is CASSFGQGPEKLFF.

This sequence joins TRBV3-1 (or the pseudogene TRBV3-2) and TRBJ2-7, with D uncertain. CDR1 and CDR2 (germline): LGHDT, YNNKEL (reference sequence). This CDR3 has 14 amino acids. V was pared by 1 base and J by 3 bases, with 10 bases between. CDR3 sequence (DNA): TGTGCCAGCAGCCAAGTTCCCGGTTTCTACGAGCAGTACTTC. The encoded protein is CASSQVPGFYEQYF.

The chain combines TRBV10-3 with TRBJ2-7, with 8 bases lining up with TRBD1. V shed 8 bases, J shed 2 bases, and the junction held 2 bases outside the gene matches. CDR3 length: 12 residues. Germline-derived CDR1 and CDR2 are ENHRY and SYGVKD. This CDR3 reads CAIQGAAYEQYF. The CDR3 DNA reads as TGTGCCATCCAGGGGGCGGCCTACGAGCAGTACTTC.

The chain links TRBV10-3 to TRBJ2-3, with D possibly being TRBD1 or TRBD2 (5 bases each). The germline CDR1 and CDR2 sequences are ENHRY and SYGVKD. V lost 8 bases, J lost 4 bases, and 13 bases lay in between. The CDR3 runs 13 residues. CDR3 residues: CAIRVGESDTQYF. As DNA, the CDR3 is TGTGCCATCCGAGTGGGGGAGTCAGATACGCAGTATTTT.

In this sample, this clone turned up a few times. The chain recombines TRBV19 with TRBJ1-2; 8 nucleotides match TRBD1. V was pared by 2 bases and J by 8 bases, with 10 bases of the junction left unmatched. In germline, CDR1 is LNHDA, CDR2 SQIVND (reference sequence). The CDR3 has 15 residues. CDR3 protein: CASSIQGARLRGYTF. The CDR3 DNA is TGTGCCAGTAGTATACAGGGGGCGCGTTTACGCGGCTACACCTTC.

This clone has ten or more counts. The rearrangement links TRBV27 to TRBJ1-2; maybe TRBD1 (6 bases). This CDR3 spans 13 amino acids. V was trimmed by 5 bases and J by 5 bases, leaving 12 bases between them. Germline V gives CDR1 MNHEY, CDR2 SMNVEV (reference sequence). CDR3 residues: CASSRQDSYGYTF. CDR3 in DNA: TGTGCCAGCAGTCGACAGGACTCTTATGGCTACACCTTC.

The V gene is TRBV19, the J gene TRBJ2-1; D unresolved. Trimming shortened V by 3 bases and J by 7 bases, and 13 bases separated the two germline ends. The length of the CDR3 is 14 residues. The germline V gene encodes CDR1 LNHDA and CDR2 SQIVND (reference sequence). CDR3 region: CASSISRTGNEQFF. CDR3 DNA: TGTGCCAGTAGTATCTCCCGAACCGGGAATGAGCAGTTCTTC.

The rearrangement links TRBV27 to TRBJ2-1; weak D call: TRBD2 (6 bases). The CDR3 contains 14 residues. V gave up 0 bases and J gave up 7 bases, with 10 bases separating them. Germline CDR1 MNHEY, CDR2 SMNVEV (reference sequence). The CDR3 DNA follows: TGTGCCAGCAGTTTATCACGGGGGTCGAATGAGCAGTTCTTC. This gives the protein CASSLSRGSNEQFF.

This chain connects TRBV6-4 to TRBJ2-2, with 8 bases identical to TRBD1. V shed 6 bases, J shed 4 bases, and the junction held 7 bases outside the gene matches. CDR3 length: 15 amino acids. Germline assignment: CDR1 MRHNA and CDR2 SNTAGT. The CDR3 spells CASSPRQGPTGELFF. The CDR3 bases are TGTGCCAGCAGCCCACGACAGGGGCCCACCGGGGAGCTGTTTTTT.

The gene calls are TRBV25-1 and TRBJ1-5; 11 nucleotides match TRBD1. Germline values: CDR1 MGHDK, CDR2 SYGVNS. There are 18 residues in the CDR3. Germline trimming cut 4 bases from V and 2 bases from J; bases unmatched to any gene: 10. The CDR3 DNA follows: TGTGCCAGCAGTGCAACAATAGGGACAGGGGGGGGCAATCAGCCCCAGCATTTT. It is translated as CASSATIGTGGGNQPQHF.